What follows are 31 T cell receptor beta chains derived from one specimen sequenced in a study of blood T cell repertoires in COVID-19. TCRdb's copy holds only in-frame clones and misses some; the assay was immunoSEQ multiplex PCR. The sample gives more than 150,000 clones, approximately 80% of which show up once; under 15% is in the top ten. Material: PBMCs or T cells enriched from blood (not recorded which). These receptors all come from a man aged 55 to 70 who had been exposed to COVID-19.

The chain is built from TRBV12-3 or TRBV12-4 and TRBJ2-1, with D perhaps matching TRBD2 (6 bases). V lost 6 bases and J lost 3, with 9 bases in between. This CDR3 is built from 13 residues. CDR3 sequence reads: CASSAGRYNEQFF. For the CDR3, the DNA is TGTGCCAGCAGCGCGGGACGCTACAATGAGCAGTTCTTC.

This clone was seen a handful of times. The chain recombines TRBV5-1 with TRBJ2-7, with 7 bases matching TRBD1. CDR1 and CDR2 (germline): SGHRS, YFSETQ. The V gene end was trimmed by 4 bases and the J gene end by 0 bases; junction bases not matched to a gene: 7. This CDR3 is 15 amino acids long. Here the CDR3 DNA reads TGCGCCAGCAGCCTACTACAGGGGAGCTCCTACGAGCAGTACTTC. Protein product: CASSLLQGSSYEQYF. Together with reference TRBV5-1 and TRBJ2-7, the CDR3 gives the full variable domain: KAGVTQTPRYLIKTRGQQVTLSCSPISGHRSVSWYQQTPGQGLQFLFEYFSETQRNKGNFPGRFSGRQFSNSRSEMNVSTLELGDSALYLCASSLLQGSSYEQYFGPGTRLTVT.

This chain joins TRBV21-1 and TRBJ1-3; the table's TRBD1 call for D was not verified on the DNA. TRBV21-1 is a recognized pseudogene. This CDR3 contains 15 residues. The chain's CDR3 is CARQPTVTSGNTIYF. In DNA form, the CDR3 reads TGTGCCAGACAACCGACAGTCACTTCTGGAAACACCATATATTTT.

This sequence joins TRBV2 and TRBJ1-2; 7 bases align to TRBD1. CDR1 and CDR2 (germline): SNHLY, FYNNEI. Trimming took 0 bases from V and 5 from J; bases not matched to a gene: 12. CDR3 length equals 17 residues. This chain's CDR3 is CASSEAPGQWGSYGYTF. The DNA for the CDR3 is TGTGCCAGCAGTGAAGCCCCGGGACAGTGGGGCTCTTATGGCTACACCTTC. Based on the CDR3 plus reference TRBV2 and TRBJ1-2, the full variable domain is EPEVTQTPSHQVTQMGQEVILRCVPISNHLYFYWYRQILGQKVEFLVSFYNNEISEKSEIFDDQFSVERPDGSNFTLKIRSTKLEDSAMYFCASSEAPGQWGSYGYTFGSGTRLTVV.

This chain joins TRBV6-5 and TRBJ2-5, with a tentative D call TRBD1 (6 bases). This CDR3 spans 15 amino acids. V was cut by 6 bases and J by 4 bases, with 18 bases left in between. Germline V gives CDR1 MNHEY, CDR2 SVGAGI. CDR3 loop: CASSPLPGQGETQYF. The CDR3 DNA follows: TGTGCCAGCAGCCCATTACCGGGACAAGGAGAGACCCAGTACTTC.

The chain joins TRBV30 to TRBJ2-7; the match to TRBD1 covers 7 bases. With 8 bases clipped from V and 5 bases from J, the junction kept 6 bases outside the gene matches. Germline loops: CDR1 GTSNPN, CDR2 SVGIG (reference sequence). This CDR3 is built from 11 residues. CDR3 DNA sequence: TGTGCCGTGACAGGGCTCCACGAGCAGTACTTC. It is translated as CAVTGLHEQYF.

The chain joins TRBV27 to TRBJ1-6; TRBD1 agrees at 8 bases. V shed 6 bases and J 5 bases; nucleotides not matched to a gene: 3. Germline V gives CDR1 MNHEY, CDR2 SMNVEV (reference sequence). The CDR3 totals 14 residues. DNA of the CDR3: TGTGCCAGCAGCGGACAGGGACATAATTCACCCCTCCACTTT. Amino acid sequence: CASSGQGHNSPLHF.

The chain carries TRBV28 and TRBJ1-4, with D possibly being TRBD1 (5 bases). The CDR3 has 16 amino acids. Germline CDR1 MDHEN, CDR2 SYDVKM. Trimming removed 1 base at V and 4 bases at J, with 13 bases between. The CDR3 protein is CASSLFGPGFNEKLFF. CDR3 DNA: TGTGCCAGCAGTTTATTTGGTCCAGGGTTTAATGAAAAACTGTTTTTT.

V is TRBV7-2 and J is TRBJ2-1; D may be TRBD2 (6 bases). This CDR3 has 12 amino acids. Trimming removed 5 bases from V and 6 bases from J, with 8 bases in between. Germline V gene lookup returns CDR1 SGHTA and CDR2 FQGNSA. Here the CDR3 reads CASSRRVNEQFF. The CDR3 DNA is TGTGCCAGCAGCCGGAGGGTCAATGAGCAGTTCTTC.

J is TRBJ2-1 and V is TRBV5-1; 7 bases are shared with TRBD2. The CDR3 extends over 17 amino acids. The ends lost 2 bases at V and 3 bases at J; junction bases unmatched: 11. Looked up from germline, CDR1 is SGHRS and CDR2 is YFSETQ. The CDR3 sequence is CASSLSTRGRNYNEQFF. The DNA for the CDR3 is TGCGCCAGCAGCTTATCGACGCGGGGGAGGAACTACAATGAGCAGTTCTTC.

J is TRBJ2-7 and V is TRBV19; 10 nucleotides align to TRBD2. Germline-derived CDR1 and CDR2 are LNHDA and SQIVND (reference sequence). Trimming removed 4 bases from V and 3 bases from J; junction bases left unmatched: 6. The CDR3 spans 15 residues. The CDR3 loop is CASSTLLAGLYEQYF. CDR3 in DNA: TGTGCCAGTAGTACCCTACTAGCGGGACTCTACGAGCAGTACTTC.

This clone was seen more than once but under ten times. The same CDR3 arises from other DNA sequences in this sample as well. J is TRBJ1-6 and V is TRBV28, with D maybe TRBD1 (5 bases). The V end was cut by 5 bases, the J end by 5 bases, with 10 bases between. Germline assignment: CDR1 MDHEN and CDR2 SYDVKM. The CDR3 length is 14 residues. The CDR3 DNA reads as TGTGCCAGCAGTCCGGGGGGTGATAATTCACCCCTCCACTTT. It translates to CASSPGGDNSPLHF.

The chain combines TRBV9 with TRBJ1-2, with D perhaps TRBD1 (6 bases). This CDR3 contains 15 residues. Germline CDR1 SGDLS, CDR2 YYNGEE. The V end lost 4 bases, the J end lost 6 bases, and 19 bases lay between the germline ends. The CDR3 loop reads CASSHNNRVDDGYTF. In nucleotides, the CDR3 is TGTGCCAGCAGCCATAACAACAGGGTCGACGATGGCTACACCTTC.

This clone was seen just once. The genes are TRBV24-1 and TRBJ1-3; weak D call: TRBD1 (6 bases). Germline CDR1 and CDR2: KGHDR and SFDVKD. The V end was cut by 1 base, the J end by 4 bases, with 25 bases between. The CDR3 length is 20 residues. CDR3 amino acids: CATSDFDYPPTGLRGNTIYF. CDR3 nucleotides: TGTGCCACCAGTGATTTTGACTACCCACCGACAGGCCTGAGGGGAAACACCATATATTTT.

In its sample, this clone was seen a few times. The J gene is TRBJ1-5, the V gene TRBV10-1, with 7 bases lining up with TRBD1. The CDR3 runs to 17 residues. Germline assignment: CDR1 WNHNN and CDR2 SYGVQD (reference sequence). V lost 10 bases, J lost 7 bases, and 22 bases stayed unmatched. DNA for the CDR3: TGCGCCACCCCCCCAGGACAGGACCCTCGGGGGGGACAGCCCCAGCATTTT. Translating it yields CATPPGQDPRGGQPQHF.

The chain carries TRBV19 and TRBJ2-4; D is perhaps TRBD2 (5 bases). This CDR3 is built from 14 residues. The V gene's germline CDR1 is LNHDA and CDR2 SQIVND (reference sequence). V lost 4 bases, J lost 7 bases, and 14 bases lay in between. The CDR3: CASSRGSGGNIQYF. As DNA, the CDR3 is TGTGCCAGTAGTAGAGGATCCGGCGGGAACATTCAGTACTTC.

V and J are TRBV5-1 and TRBJ1-4; perhaps TRBD1 as D (6 bases). The CDR3 is made up of 14 amino acids. With 6 bases removed from V and 8 bases from J, the gap between germline ends came to 17 bases. Germline lookup yields CDR1 SGHRS and CDR2 YFSETQ. CDR3 bases: TGCGCCAGCACCGTCCCAGGGGTAGGCGAAAAACTGTTTTTT. It yields the protein CASTVPGVGEKLFF.

The chain is built from TRBV6-5 and TRBJ2-7; TRBD1 aligns across 7 bases. V shed 5 bases, J shed 3 bases, and the junction held 4 bases outside the gene matches. This CDR3 is built from 13 residues. The germline V gene encodes CDR1 MNHEY and CDR2 SVGAGI. The CDR3 region is CASSTTGDYEQYF. The DNA of the CDR3 is TGTGCCAGCAGTACTACAGGGGACTACGAGCAGTACTTC.

The J gene is TRBJ1-4, the V gene TRBV6-6, with D possibly matching TRBD1 (5 bases). CDR1 is MNHNY, CDR2 SVGAGI, per germline (reference sequence). V was shortened by 6 bases and J by 0 bases, with 8 bases between the two germline ends. The CDR3 totals 14 residues. Here the CDR3 reads CASRGGATNEKLFF. CDR3 in DNA: TGTGCCAGCAGGGGGGGTGCAACTAATGAAAAACTGTTTTTT.

CDR3 amino acids: CASSPTDRNQPQHF. The CDR3 DNA is TGTGCCAGCTCACCGACGGACAGAAACCAGCCCCAGCATTTT. The rearrangement uses TRBV18 and TRBJ1-5; TRBD1 is a possible D gene (6 bases). The CDR3 runs to 14 residues. Per germline, CDR1 KGHSH and CDR2 LQKENI. Trimming left V 3 bases short and J 7 bases short, with 13 bases between.

The gene calls are TRBV28 and TRBJ1-5, with 8 nucleotides matching TRBD1. The CDR3 has 16 amino acids. The germline V gene encodes CDR1 MDHEN and CDR2 SYDVKM. V shed 6 bases, J shed 2 bases, and the junction held 9 bases outside the gene matches. CDR3 region: CASRGWTGQGNQPQHF. The CDR3 DNA is TGTGCCAGCAGGGGGTGGACAGGGCAAGGCAATCAGCCCCAGCATTTT.

This clone occurred once. The chain recombines TRBV5-6 with TRBJ2-3; TRBD2 might be the D (6 bases). Germline V gives CDR1 SGHDT, CDR2 YYEEEE. V lost 2 bases and J 7 bases, leaving 14 bases between the germline ends. The CDR3 consists of 14 residues. CDR3 sequence (DNA): TGTGCCAGCAGCTTACCCCGACTAGTGAATACGCAGTATTTT. It is translated as CASSLPRLVNTQYF.

This chain uses TRBV11-3 with TRBJ2-3, with D perhaps TRBD2 (5 bases). The CDR3 runs to 13 residues. Trimming left V 2 bases short and J 4 bases short, with 7 bases between. Germline V gives CDR1 SGHNT, CDR2 YENEEA. CDR3 sequence reads: CASSLSGADTQYF. In DNA, the CDR3 is TGTGCCAGCAGCTTAAGCGGCGCAGATACGCAGTATTTT. Together with reference TRBV11-3 and TRBJ2-3, the CDR3 gives the full variable domain: EAGVVQSPRYKIIEKKQPVAFWCNPISGHNTLYWYLQNLGQGPELLIRYENEEAVDDSQLPKDRFSAERLKGVDSTLKIQPAELGDSAVYLCASSLSGADTQYFGPGTRLTVL.

The chain is built from TRBV2 and TRBJ2-7; TRBD2 is a possible D gene (6 bases). Germline V gives CDR1 SNHLY, CDR2 FYNNEI. CDR3 length: 13 amino acids. With 11 bases removed from V and 2 bases from J, the gap between germline ends came to 16 bases. The CDR3: CASLGGMTYEQYF. CDR3 in DNA: TGTGCCTCTCTGGGGGGAATGACCTACGAGCAGTACTTC.

This clone occurred once. This chain connects TRBV7-6 to TRBJ2-2, with 13 bases identical to TRBD2. Trimming cost V 4 bases and J 4 bases; bases outside gene matches: 6. CDR1 is SGHVS and CDR2 is FNYEAQ in the germline V gene. CDR3 length: 17 amino acids. CDR3 protein: CASSSPWTSGSTGELFF. DNA for the CDR3: TGTGCCAGCAGCTCCCCCTGGACTAGCGGGAGCACCGGGGAGCTGTTTTTT.

The V gene is TRBV6-4, the J gene TRBJ2-3, with TRBD2 identical over 8 bases. J lost 4 bases, V lost 4 bases, and 7 bases had no gene match. The CDR3 contains 15 residues. Per germline, CDR1 MRHNA and CDR2 SNTAGT. The CDR3, as DNA: TGTGCCAGCAGTGTGCTTGCGGGGGGTTCAGATACGCAGTATTTT. It translates to CASSVLAGGSDTQYF.

For the CDR3, the DNA is TGCGCCAGCAGTAACGGGACACGGATCTACGAGCAGTACTTC. Protein sequence: CASSNGTRIYEQYF. This chain links TRBV5-1 with TRBJ2-7, with D possibly TRBD1 on 6 matching bases. Germline V gives CDR1 SGHRS, CDR2 YFSETQ. This CDR3 has 14 amino acids. Trimming took 5 bases from V and 3 from J, leaving 15 bases between them.

This clone was detected only a few times. V and J are TRBV14 and TRBJ2-2; D may be TRBD1 (5 bases). CDR1 is SGHDN and CDR2 is FVKESK in the germline V gene. The V and J ends lost 1 base and 4 bases respectively, with 7 bases between them. The CDR3 has 14 residues. The CDR3 is CASSQVRGTGELFF. CDR3 bases: TGTGCCAGCAGCCAAGTAAGGGGCACCGGGGAGCTGTTTTTT.

A single count supports this clone. The V and J genes are TRBV14 and TRBJ2-3; TRBD2 matches at 13 bases. This CDR3 spans 16 amino acids. CDR1 and CDR2 from the germline V gene are SGHDN and FVKESK. V lost 4 bases, J lost 5 bases, and 6 bases stayed unmatched. The CDR3 reads CASSPGTSGTKDTQYF. The CDR3 region has the DNA TGTGCCAGCAGCCCCGGGACTAGCGGGACAAAAGATACGCAGTATTTT.

CDR3 in amino acids: CASSEGTYNSPLHF. As DNA, the CDR3 is TGTGCCAGCAGCGAGGGTACCTATAATTCACCCCTCCACTTT. The chain has TRBV3-1 (or the pseudogene TRBV3-2) and TRBJ1-6, with D unclear. Germline V lookup: CDR1 LGHDT, CDR2 YNNKEL (reference sequence). V lost 5 bases to trimming and J lost 2 bases, with 7 bases between them. This CDR3 is built from 14 residues.

This chain joins TRBV5-6 and TRBJ1-1, with 7 bases identical to TRBD1. The CDR3 covers 14 residues. Per germline, CDR1 SGHDT and CDR2 YYEEEE. Trimming took 4 bases from V and 3 from J; bases not matched to a gene: 6. The CDR3 loop is CASSAIQGYTEAFF. In DNA form, the CDR3 reads TGTGCCAGCAGCGCCATACAGGGGTACACTGAAGCTTTCTTT.